Listed below are T cell receptor beta chains from one sample, sequenced in a study of neurological immune-mediated disorders. TCRdb re-analysed the 5' RACE reads in MiXCR, keeping a single row per CDR3 protein. The data hold 65,000 to 75,000 distinct CDR3 sequences, with 4.5% to 5.5% observed a single time. Sequencing was carried out using PBMCs. These receptors were collected from a woman in her 70s with multiple sclerosis. CDR3s leave out the opening cysteine and the closing phenylalanine or tryptophan. Each record gives: V gene, J gene, CDR3 protein.

V gene: TRBV20-1; J gene: TRBJ2-3; CDR3 protein: SAIRLAFRRATDTQY
V gene: TRBV6-5; J gene: TRBJ1-1; CDR3 protein: ASSNTTVGGEAF
V gene: TRBV10-3; J gene: TRBJ2-4; CDR3 protein: AISESEGAKNIQY
V gene: TRBV7-2; J gene: TRBJ2-7; CDR3 protein: ASSLGGAISYEQY
V gene: TRBV5-6; J gene: TRBJ1-1; CDR3 protein: ASSLGGLVEAF
V gene: TRBV6-6; J gene: TRBJ1-2; CDR3 protein: ASSRDSGYT
V gene: TRBV7-2; J gene: TRBJ1-4; CDR3 protein: ASSLHRENEKLF
V gene: TRBV5-6; J gene: TRBJ2-2; CDR3 protein: ASSLVAGSDTGELF
V gene: TRBV5-1; J gene: TRBJ2-7; CDR3 protein: ASSSGGQYYEQY
V gene: TRBV10-3; J gene: TRBJ2-3; CDR3 protein: AISGSQEYTDTQY
V gene: TRBV7-9; J gene: TRBJ1-6; CDR3 protein: ASSLVLGGLSPLH
V gene: TRBV12-3/TRBV12-4; J gene: TRBJ2-1; CDR3 protein: ASSKTGTSFNEQF
V gene: TRBV18; J gene: TRBJ1-6; CDR3 protein: ASSKDTVMGSYNSPLH
V gene: TRBV7-2; J gene: TRBJ2-7; CDR3 protein: ASSLDGALGYEQY
V gene: TRBV15; J gene: TRBJ2-7; CDR3 protein: ATSRAGQGAYEQY
V gene: TRBV27; J gene: TRBJ2-1; CDR3 protein: ASSLGTGSYNEQF
V gene: TRBV12-3/TRBV12-4; J gene: TRBJ2-7; CDR3 protein: ASSLSGMGTYEQY
V gene: TRBV7-9; J gene: TRBJ2-7; CDR3 protein: ASSLGLAGSRYEQY
V gene: TRBV12-3/TRBV12-4; J gene: TRBJ1-5; CDR3 protein: ASSVGATGQAQH
V gene: TRBV5-1; J gene: TRBJ1-4; CDR3 protein: ASGESATNEKLF
V gene: TRBV7-9; J gene: TRBJ2-3; CDR3 protein: ASSLVVVTDTDTQY
V gene: TRBV12-3/TRBV12-4; J gene: TRBJ1-1; CDR3 protein: ASSLGLTNTEAF
V gene: TRBV20-1; J gene: TRBJ1-4; CDR3 protein: SARSMRFNEKLF
V gene: TRBV7-9; J gene: TRBJ1-2; CDR3 protein: ASSLGFSDGYT
V gene: TRBV24-1; J gene: TRBJ2-3; CDR3 protein: ATSGTSGSTDTQY
V gene: TRBV6-5; J gene: TRBJ2-1; CDR3 protein: ASRERATYNEQF
V gene: TRBV15; J gene: TRBJ2-4; CDR3 protein: ATSRSSAAAKNIQY
V gene: TRBV5-5; J gene: TRBJ2-5; CDR3 protein: ASSYYESVRTQY